Listed below are T cell receptor beta chains from one sample, sequenced in a study of T cell repertoires in cytomegalovirus infection. TCRdb re-called the reads through MiXCR, storing one row per CDR3 protein. The table lists 600,000 to 800,000 distinct CDR3 sequences, approximately 25% of them singletons. The sequenced material came from CD8+ T cells from PBMCs. The source is a human donor in good health (CMV status not recorded). Some clones in this sample may be carry-over from other donors' samples. The CDR3 runs from the conserved cysteine through the conserved F or W. D genes are given only for firm matches. Rows give clone size only sometimes, using once, few, many, or a class for an expanded clone.

cdr3_aa,cdr3_nt,d_call,j_call,v_call,clone_size
CATSGGQRGPYEQYF,TGTGCCACCAGCGGGGGTCAAAGGGGCCCCTACGAGCAGTACTTC,NA,TRBJ2-7,TRBV15,few
CASSPGTSGQETQYF,TGTGCCAGCAGCCCCGGGACTAGCGGGCAAGAGACCCAGTACTTC,TRBD2,TRBJ2-5,TRBV7-8,many
CASSYRGGRETQYF,TGTGCCAGCAGTTACAGGGGGGGCCGGGAGACCCAGTACTTC,NA,TRBJ2-5,TRBV6-5,many
CASGNTGELFF,TGTGCCAGCGGGAACACCGGGGAGCTGTTTTTT,NA,TRBJ2-2,TRBV7-6,NA
CASSPRQGGGNTIYF,TGTGCCAGCAGCCCCCGACAGGGGGGGGGAAACACCATATATTTT,TRBD1,TRBJ1-3,TRBV7-8,many
CASSIGLAGNEQYF,TGTGCCAGCAGCATCGGACTAGCGGGGAACGAGCAGTACTTC,TRBD2,TRBJ2-7,TRBV4-2,many
CASSPGQGAREQYF,TGTGCCAGCAGTCCGGGACAGGGGGCGAGGGAGCAGTACTTC,TRBD1,TRBJ2-7,TRBV5-6,few
CASSLPGQGFIGELFF,TGTGCCAGCAGCTTGCCGGGACAGGGGTTTATCGGGGAGCTGTTTTTT,TRBD1,TRBJ2-2,TRBV7-9,many
CASSLAVTGRWWQNIQYF,TGTGCCAGCAGCTTAGCGGTGACAGGGCGGTGGTGGCAAAACATTCAGTACTTC,TRBD1,TRBJ2-4,TRBV7-9,few
CAIGRGEQYF,TGTGCCATTGGAAGGGGCGAGCAGTACTTC,NA,TRBJ2-7,TRBV6-2/TRBV6-3,NA
CASSQDPTELNGQYF,TGCGCCAGCAGCCAAGATCCGACGGAGCTGAACGGGCAGTACTTC,NA,TRBJ2-7,TRBV4-1,few
CASSYASGGPMYF,TGTGCCAGCAGTTACGCTAGCGGGGGCCCGATGTATTTT,TRBD2,TRBJ2-3,TRBV6-5,NA
CASSDRSSGYEQYF,TGTGCCAGCAGCGATAGAAGTTCCGGCTACGAGCAGTACTTC,NA,TRBJ2-7,TRBV28,few
CASTLTGYGYTF,TGTGCCAGCACCCTGACAGGGTATGGCTACACCTTC,TRBD1,TRBJ1-2,TRBV7-9,once
CASSLFSWQLGLDWETQYF,TGTGCCAGCAGCTTGTTCTCCTGGCAACTAGGGCTTGATTGGGAGACCCAGTACTTC,NA,TRBJ2-5,TRBV5-6,few
CASSLGTSGGTYNEQFF,TGTGCCAGCAGCTTAGGGACTAGCGGGGGGACATACAATGAGCAGTTCTTC,TRBD2,TRBJ2-1,TRBV7-2,many
CASSLTGGDTEAFF,TGTGCCAGCAGCTTGACAGGGGGCGATACTGAAGCTTTCTTT,TRBD1,TRBJ1-1,TRBV28,many
CASSPLKGGTEAFF,TGTGCCAGCAGTCCCCTCAAGGGAGGCACTGAAGCTTTCTTT,NA,TRBJ1-1,TRBV28,few
CASSHQDTGELFF,TGTGCCAGCAGCCACCAAGACACCGGGGAGCTGTTTTTT,NA,TRBJ2-2,TRBV7-9,NA
CSVEVQGRAGANVLTF,TGCAGCGTTGAAGTGCAGGGTCGTGCTGGGGCCAACGTCCTGACTTTC,NA,TRBJ2-6,TRBV29-1,NA
CASSESRMNTEAFF,TGCGCCAGCAGTGAGTCGAGGATGAACACTGAAGCTTTCTTT,NA,TRBJ1-1,TRBV10-1,NA
CSVAGVGTNTEAFF,TGCAGCGTTGCAGGGGTCGGGACGAACACTGAAGCTTTCTTT,NA,TRBJ1-1,TRBV29-1,many
CASSITTGGVGAQHF,TGTGCCAGCAGCATCACGACAGGTGGGGTAGGAGCCCAGCATTTT,NA,TRBJ1-5,TRBV13,NA
CASSEARPAPTDTQYF,TGTGCCAGCAGTGAAGCGAGGCCAGCCCCCACAGATACGCAGTATTTT,NA,TRBJ2-3,TRBV2,few
CASSFLVLGDTQYF,TGTGCCAGCAGCTTCCTGGTCTTGGGGGATACGCAGTATTTT,NA,TRBJ2-3,TRBV7-8,many
CASSGPPWDRALRTQYF,TGTGCCAGCAGTGGACCCCCGTGGGACAGGGCTTTGCGGACGCAGTATTTT,TRBD1,TRBJ2-3,TRBV27,many
CSVVTVTGELFF,TGCAGCGTTGTGACTGTCACCGGGGAGCTGTTTTTT,NA,TRBJ2-2,TRBV29-1,NA
CASSLGSGSPLHF,TGTGCCAGCAGCTTGGGGTCGGGGTCACCCCTCCACTTT,NA,TRBJ1-6,TRBV7-3,few
CATSSTLGHGYTF,TGTGCCACCAGCAGTACACTTGGACATGGCTACACCTTC,NA,TRBJ1-2,TRBV15,NA
CASSLRRYEWTTDWKVGELFF,TGTGCCAGCAGCTTAAGACGGTATGAATGGACCACTGACTGGAAAGTCGGGGAGCTGTTTTTT,NA,TRBJ2-2,TRBV11-2,NA
CSARALVRSSSYNEQFF,TGCAGTGCTAGAGCCTTGGTCAGGAGCAGCTCCTACAATGAGCAGTTCTTC,NA,TRBJ2-1,TRBV20-1,NA
CASSLGGQDHYNEQFF,TGTGCCAGCAGCTTAGGAGGACAGGACCACTACAATGAGCAGTTCTTT,TRBD1,TRBJ2-1,TRBV7-6,NA
CASSPGLGRREDTQYF,TGTGCCAGCTCACCGGGATTGGGGAGGAGAGAAGATACGCAGTATTTT,NA,TRBJ2-3,TRBV18,NA
CASSLLRTGGEQYF,TGTGCCAGCAGTCTCCTGAGGACGGGCGGCGAGCAGTACTTC,NA,TRBJ2-7,TRBV12-3/TRBV12-4,NA
CSARAGGIVRNEQFF,TGCAGTGCTAGAGCGGGGGGGATTGTTAGGAATGAGCAGTTCTTC,TRBD2,TRBJ2-1,TRBV20-1,NA
CASSPWEGTGNSPLHF,TGCGCCAGCAGCCCCTGGGAGGGTACGGGAAATTCACCCCTCCACTTT,NA,TRBJ1-6,TRBV4-3,few
CASFMRQQLFTGELFF,TGTGCCAGCTTTATGAGACAGCAGCTTTTCACCGGGGAGCTGTTTTTT,NA,TRBJ2-2,TRBV28,NA
CASSLGTGTAREAFF,TGTGCCAGCAGCTTAGGGACAGGTACCGCGAGGGAAGCTTTCTTT,TRBD1,TRBJ1-1,TRBV5-6,NA
CASSLTDRQETQYF,TGTGCCAGCAGTTTAACCGACCGCCAAGAGACCCAGTACTTC,NA,TRBJ2-5,TRBV28,many
CASSMLAGGRDTQYF,TGTGCCAGCAGTATGCTAGCGGGGGGCCGGGATACGCAGTATTTT,TRBD2,TRBJ2-3,TRBV6-6,few
CASSWRPLNTGELFF,TGTGCCAGTAGTTGGCGACCTCTGAACACCGGGGAGCTGTTTTTT,NA,TRBJ2-2,TRBV19,NA
CASSVDRGAEAFF,TGTGCCAGCAGCGTCGACAGGGGTGCTGAAGCTTTCTTT,TRBD1,TRBJ1-1,TRBV7-3,few
CASSYSLTEAFF,TGTGCCAGCAGTTACTCGCTAACTGAAGCTTTCTTT,NA,TRBJ1-1,TRBV6-2/TRBV6-3,few
CASSVWDTGNTIYF,TGTGCCAGCAGCGTATGGGACACCGGAAACACCATATATTTT,NA,TRBJ1-3,TRBV7-9,NA
CASSWTLGGDYGYTF,TGTGCCAGCAGCTGGACGTTGGGAGGGGACTATGGCTACACCTTC,NA,TRBJ1-2,TRBV5-6,many
CASSFSGGALEQYF,TGTGCCAGCAGTTTCTCAGGGGGGGCCCTGGAGCAGTACTTC,NA,TRBJ2-7,TRBV12-3/TRBV12-4,many
CASSLEMWYEQYF,TGTGCCAGCAGCTTAGAGATGTGGTACGAGCAGTACTTC,NA,TRBJ2-7,TRBV7-6,many
CASSFSGTAYGYTF,TGTGCCAGTAGTTTTTCCGGGACGGCCTATGGCTACACCTTC,NA,TRBJ1-2,TRBV19,few
CAISESAAGVFQETQYF,TGTGCCATCAGTGAGTCAGCAGCGGGTGTCTTCCAAGAGACCCAGTACTTC,NA,TRBJ2-5,TRBV10-3,many
CASSTPGGIEAFF,TGTGCCAGCAGCACTCCTGGAGGGATTGAAGCTTTCTTT,NA,TRBJ1-1,TRBV7-9,many
CASSRGGGTDEQFF,TGTGCCAGCAGCCGCGGGGGGGGCACTGATGAGCAGTTCTTC,TRBD2,TRBJ2-1,TRBV9,NA
CASSPNRVIRASGANVLTF,TGTGCCAGCAGCCCCAACAGGGTCATTAGGGCCTCTGGGGCCAACGTCCTGACTTTC,NA,TRBJ2-6,TRBV7-2,many
CSARDPWHQHF,TGCAGTGCTAGAGACCCCTGGCATCAGCATTTT,NA,TRBJ1-5,TRBV20-1,NA
CSVEGLAGAGYNEQFF,TGCAGCGTTGAAGGACTAGCGGGGGCTGGCTACAATGAGCAGTTCTTC,TRBD2,TRBJ2-1,TRBV29-1,few
CASLVESGYTF,TGTGCCTCCCTGGTGGAAAGTGGCTACACCTTC,NA,TRBJ1-2,TRBV19,NA